The T cell receptor (beta chain) described here comes from a study of cytomegalovirus exposure and HLA in healthy donors. As to this clone: Antigen: not known.

The CDR3 extends over 12 amino acids. Trimming removed 11 bases at V and 2 bases at J, with 13 bases between. Germline V gene lookup returns CDR1 SGHTA and CDR2 FQGNSA. With 60 Vbeta and 13 Jbeta primers, the PCR was carried out. The method was immunoSEQ multiplex PCR; TCRdb's version includes in-frame clones alone and lacks a portion of them. The profile covers 120,000 to 150,000 clones, with 60% to 85% appearing a single time and 2.5% to 3% taken by the ten largest. Study findings and constraints: An analysis that came later showed most CMV-associated TCR beta chains appearing HLA-restricted.

V and J are TRBV7-2 and TRBJ2-7; D gene unclear. What was sequenced was PBMCs. This TCR was sampled from a male donor in good health and CMV-seronegative. The DNA of the CDR3 is TGTGCCGTCGACTCGCGAACCTACGAGCAGTACTTC. Amino acid sequence: CAVDSRTYEQYF.